Listed here is a single TCR beta chain. This CDR3 spans 16 amino acids. In germline, CDR1 is SGDLS, CDR2 YYNGEE. The J segment lost 8 bases and the V segment lost 0 bases, leaving 12 bases of the junction unmatched. The data originate from a study of cytomegalovirus exposure and HLA in healthy donors. The PCR was carried out with 60 Vbeta primers and 13 Jbeta primers. TCRdb keeps only in-frame clones here, not all; method: immunoSEQ multiplex PCR. The sample records roughly 160,000 clones, 80% to 85% being singletons. This receptor was taken from a male donor in good health and CMV-seropositive. The sample taken for sequencing was PBMCs. The chain joins TRBV9 to TRBJ1-2; TRBD1 matches at 8 bases. CDR3 region: CASSVGAGTGLRGYTF. CDR3 bases: TGTGCCAGCAGCGTAGGAGCCGGGACAGGTCTTAGAGGCTACACCTTC.